This T cell receptor beta chain came from a study of blood T cell repertoires in COVID-19. At the level of the study: Acute-phase and convalescent COVID-19 samples originated in the United States, Italy and Spain. The cDNA or gDNA used as material had been derived from T cells, B-cell-depleted T cells, or PBMCs.

Authors' analysis steps: Researchers report that nucleated cell counts were estimated from reference gene primer amplification. The repertoire was sequenced with immunoSEQ multiplex PCR; TCRdb's copy has only in-frame clones and lacks some. The V and J calls and clone size were taken over from that table, and D and trimming were inferred from the DNA. Of some 250,000 clones listed, approximately 81% are singletons. The CDR3 contains 14 residues. Trimming cost V 5 bases and J 6 bases, with 15 bases left between them. Per germline, CDR1 SGHRS and CDR2 YFSETQ. This clone was detected a few times. Specimen: peripheral blood. The source is a woman aged 55-70 years with active or convalescent COVID-19. The chain has TRBV5-1 and TRBJ1-5; D unclear. The CDR3 is CASSPGEWGQPQHF. DNA for the CDR3: TGCGCCAGCAGTCCCGGGGAATGGGGTCAGCCCCAGCATTTT.